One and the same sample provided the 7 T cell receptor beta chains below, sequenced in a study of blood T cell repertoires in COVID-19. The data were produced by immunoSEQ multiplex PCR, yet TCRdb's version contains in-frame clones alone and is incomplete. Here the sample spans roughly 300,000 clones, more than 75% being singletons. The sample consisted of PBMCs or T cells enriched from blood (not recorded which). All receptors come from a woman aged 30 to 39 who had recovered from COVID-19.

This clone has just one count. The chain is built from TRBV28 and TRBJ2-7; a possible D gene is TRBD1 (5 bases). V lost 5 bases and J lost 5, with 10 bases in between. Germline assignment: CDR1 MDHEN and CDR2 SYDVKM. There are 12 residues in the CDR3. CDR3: CASSLLRDEQYF. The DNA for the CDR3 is TGTGCCAGCAGTCTCCTCAGGGACGAGCAGTACTTC.

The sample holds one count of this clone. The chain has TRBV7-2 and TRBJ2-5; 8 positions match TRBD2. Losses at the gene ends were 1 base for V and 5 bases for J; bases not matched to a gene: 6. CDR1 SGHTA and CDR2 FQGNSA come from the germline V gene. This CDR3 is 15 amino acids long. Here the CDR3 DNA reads TGTGCCAGCAGCTTAGTCGGGGGGGGCAGGGAGACCCAGTACTTC. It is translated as CASSLVGGGRETQYF.

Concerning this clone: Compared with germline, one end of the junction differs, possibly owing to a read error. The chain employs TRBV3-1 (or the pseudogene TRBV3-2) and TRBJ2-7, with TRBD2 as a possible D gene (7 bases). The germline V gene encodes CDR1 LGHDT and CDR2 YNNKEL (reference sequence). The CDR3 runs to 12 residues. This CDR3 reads CASSQDGGRGHF. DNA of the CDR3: TGTGCCAGCAGCCAAGACGGGGGGCGGGGGCACTTC.

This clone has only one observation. CDR3 sequence: CASSLSGTDTQYF. The CDR3 DNA follows: TGTGCCAGCAGCTTATCGGGGACAGATACGCAGTATTTT. The rearrangement joins TRBV11-3 to TRBJ2-3, with D possibly TRBD2 on 5 matching bases. The CDR3 covers 13 residues. The germline gives CDR1 SGHNT, CDR2 YENEEA. Trimming shortened V by 2 bases and J by 3 bases, and 6 bases separated the two germline ends.

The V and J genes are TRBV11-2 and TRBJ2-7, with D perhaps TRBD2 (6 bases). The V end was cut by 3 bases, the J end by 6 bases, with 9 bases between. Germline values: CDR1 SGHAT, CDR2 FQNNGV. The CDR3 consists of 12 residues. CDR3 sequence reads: CASSFWRGEQYF. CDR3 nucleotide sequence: TGTGCCAGCAGCTTCTGGAGGGGCGAGCAGTACTTC.

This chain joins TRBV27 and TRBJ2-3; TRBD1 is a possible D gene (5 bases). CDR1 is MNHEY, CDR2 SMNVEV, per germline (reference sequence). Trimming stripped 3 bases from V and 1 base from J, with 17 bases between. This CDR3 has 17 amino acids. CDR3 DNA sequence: TGTGCCAGCAGTTTCTCTCGCAGGGATGGGGGCACAGATACGCAGTATTTT. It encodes CASSFSRRDGGTDTQYF.

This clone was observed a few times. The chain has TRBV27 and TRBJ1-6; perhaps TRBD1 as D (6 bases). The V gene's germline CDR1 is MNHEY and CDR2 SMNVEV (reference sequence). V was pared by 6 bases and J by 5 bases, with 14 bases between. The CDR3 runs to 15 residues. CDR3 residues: CASRENRENNSPLHF. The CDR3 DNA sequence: TGTGCCAGCAGAGAAAACAGGGAAAATAATTCACCCCTCCACTTT.